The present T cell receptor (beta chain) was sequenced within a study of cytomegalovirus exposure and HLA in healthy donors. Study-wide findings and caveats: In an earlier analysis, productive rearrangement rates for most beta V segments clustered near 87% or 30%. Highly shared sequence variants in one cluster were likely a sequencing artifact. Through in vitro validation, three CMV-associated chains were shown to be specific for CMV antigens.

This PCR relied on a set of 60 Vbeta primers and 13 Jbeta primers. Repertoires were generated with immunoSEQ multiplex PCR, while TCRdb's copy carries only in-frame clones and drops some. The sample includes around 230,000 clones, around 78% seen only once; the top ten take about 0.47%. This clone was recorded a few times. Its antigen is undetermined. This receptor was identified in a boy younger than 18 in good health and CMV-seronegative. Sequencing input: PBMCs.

The CDR3 DNA reads TGTGCCAGCAGCGAGCGGGAGCCAGATACGCAGTATTTT. It yields the protein CASSEREPDTQYF. The rearrangement links TRBV4-2 to TRBJ2-3, with 8 positions matching TRBD2. CDR3 length: 13 amino acids. Germline V lookup: CDR1 LGHNA, CDR2 YNFKEQ. The ends lost 5 bases at V and 4 bases at J; junction bases unmatched: 2.